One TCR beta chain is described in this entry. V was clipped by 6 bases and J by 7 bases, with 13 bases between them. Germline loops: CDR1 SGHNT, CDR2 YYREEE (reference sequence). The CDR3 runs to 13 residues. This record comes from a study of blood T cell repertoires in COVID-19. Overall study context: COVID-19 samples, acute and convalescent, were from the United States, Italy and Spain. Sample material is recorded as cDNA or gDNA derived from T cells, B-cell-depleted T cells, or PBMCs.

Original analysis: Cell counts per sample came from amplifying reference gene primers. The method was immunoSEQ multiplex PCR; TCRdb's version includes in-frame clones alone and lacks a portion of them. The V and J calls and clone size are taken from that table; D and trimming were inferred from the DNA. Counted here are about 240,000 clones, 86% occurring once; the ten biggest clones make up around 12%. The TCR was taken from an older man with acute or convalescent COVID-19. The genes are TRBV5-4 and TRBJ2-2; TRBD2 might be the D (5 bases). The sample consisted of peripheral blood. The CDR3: CASTYTGSGELFF. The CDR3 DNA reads TGTGCCAGCACCTATACGGGGAGCGGGGAGCTGTTTTTT. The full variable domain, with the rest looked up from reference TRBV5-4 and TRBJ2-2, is ETGVTQSPTHLIKTRGQQVTLRCSSQSGHNTVSWYQQALGQGPQFIFQYYREEENGRGNFPPRFSGLQFPNYSSELNVNALELDDSALYLCASTYTGSGELFFGEGSRLTVL.